This TCR beta chain came from a study of blood T cell repertoires in COVID-19. Profiling relied on immunoSEQ multiplex PCR, and the TCRdb table lists in-frame clones only, not all of them. The top ten clones hold approximately 0.65% of a sample with around 450,000 clones, less than 95% of them seen once. J lost 7 bases, V lost 11 bases, and 9 bases had no gene match. The CDR3 extends over 13 amino acids. Germline V gene data show CDR1 as LNHDA and CDR2 as SQIVND (reference sequence). This sequence was found in a man younger than 35 who had recovered from COVID-19. Sequenced sample: PBMCs or T cells enriched from blood (not recorded which). The chain carries TRBV19 and TRBJ1-4; 8 nucleotides align to TRBD1. The CDR3, as DNA: TGTGCCTCGACAGGGGCCTTTGGTGAAAAACTGTTTTTT. Encoded protein: CASTGAFGEKLFF. Full variable domain (remainder filled in from reference TRBV19 and TRBJ1-4): DGGITQSPKYLFRKEGQNVTLSCEQNLNHDAMYWYRQDPGQGLRLIYYSQIVNDFQKGDIAEGYSVSREKKESFPLTVTSAQKNPTAFYLCASTGAFGEKLFFGSGTQLSVL.